A selection of T cell receptor beta chains follows, all from one sample in a study of regulatory T cells in long-lasting Graves disease. TCRdb fed the multiplex PCR reads into MiXCR, producing one record per CDR3 protein. The sample has 310,000 or so distinct CDR3 sequences, around a fifth seen once. This material consisted of peripheral blood mononuclear cells (PBMCs), taken when the disease was refractory, from a patient treated with antithyroid drugs. These receptors came from a female donor with Graves disease. Both conserved end residues are trimmed from each CDR3. A D gene is named only where the DNA matches it firmly. Size is stated for part of the rows, as once, few or many counts, or as a class when the clone is expanded.

size	V	D	J	CDR3
-	TRBV6-2/TRBV6-3	TRBD1	TRBJ1-1	ASSNSFKGGGEAF
many	TRBV27	-	TRBJ1-2	ASSLGGNTNYGYT
many	TRBV7-9	TRBD1	TRBJ2-5	ASSFGQVQETQY
many	TRBV28	-	TRBJ1-5	ASSSDRSNQPQH
many	TRBV12-3/TRBV12-4	TRBD1	TRBJ1-2	ASSTDRGLDYGYT
few	TRBV10-2	TRBD1	TRBJ2-4	ASSEGQGFNIQY
-	TRBV20-1	TRBD1	TRBJ1-5	SAREGQGHNQPQH
few	TRBV3-1	-	TRBJ1-1	ASSQLNPGPGSNTEAF
-	TRBV30	-	TRBJ1-1	AWSEWAEAF
many	TRBV29-1	-	TRBJ2-7	SVEGLLLDEQY
few	TRBV7-2	-	TRBJ2-6	ASSPLAWGRAGANVLT
many	TRBV28	-	TRBJ1-1	ATCRATTNTEAF
few	TRBV6-1	-	TRBJ2-4	ASSERSTVAKNIQY
-	TRBV7-2	-	TRBJ1-1	ASSLWGNEAS
few	TRBV15	-	TRBJ1-5	ATSRRSEFQPQH
many	TRBV6-5	TRBD1	TRBJ2-7	ASSYSRGQGAHEQY
few	TRBV7-6	TRBD1	TRBJ2-7	ASSPGTELSYEQY
many	TRBV6-1	TRBD1	TRBJ2-7	ASRAGTGYEQY
-	TRBV6-1	TRBD1	TRBJ2-2	ASSIDRGHTGELF
many	TRBV25-1	-	TRBJ1-1	ASSESWGTEAF
-	TRBV7-6	-	TRBJ2-3	ASSSVGVGTDTQY
many	TRBV19	TRBD1	TRBJ1-2	ASTTTGQPLYGYT
many	TRBV11-2	-	TRBJ2-7	ASSLGSLGRDSYEQY
many	TRBV6-2/TRBV6-3	TRBD1	TRBJ1-1	ASSLTGLGTEAF
few	TRBV4-2	TRBD1	TRBJ2-7	ASSPETGAISYEQY